The 20 T cell receptor beta chains presented below share a single source sample, sequenced in a study of regulatory T cells in long-lasting Graves disease. The time point: persistent/refractory GD, antithyroid drugs over 5 years with positive TRAb. The TCR library was made from RNA extracted from PBMCs. Arm-PCR with iRepertoire HTBI primers amplified the CDR3 regions for these TCR beta libraries. MiXCR, run by TCRdb on the multiplex PCR reads, gives a single entry per CDR3 protein. Of roughly 500,000 distinct CDR3 sequences in the sample, under 25% were seen once. The specimen was peripheral blood mononuclear cells (PBMCs), collected when the disease was refractory, from a patient treated with antithyroid drugs. All receptors derive from a female donor with Graves disease.

The chain uses TRBV5-1 and TRBJ1-6; 8 nucleotides align to TRBD1. The J segment lost 5 bases and the V segment lost 1 base, leaving 5 bases of the junction unmatched. The CDR3 runs 16 residues. Germline V gene sequence: CDR1 SGHRS, CDR2 YFSETQ. The CDR3 sequence: CASSLTTGENNSPLHF. In DNA, the CDR3 is TGCGCCAGCAGCTTGACGACAGGGGAAAATAATTCACCCCTCCACTTT.

This clonotype has at least ten counts. The chain combines TRBV20-1 with TRBJ2-7; D tentatively reads TRBD1 or TRBD2 (6 bases each). The length of the CDR3 is 14 residues. Trimming pared 6 bases from V and 6 bases from J, leaving 21 bases between. The germline V gene encodes CDR1 DFQATT and CDR2 SNEGSKA (reference sequence). CDR3 loop: CSAGPRGGSSEQYF. Written as DNA, the CDR3 is TGCAGTGCGGGCCCTAGAGGGGGGTCATCCGAGCAGTACTTC.

This clonotype was recorded a few times. The J gene is TRBJ1-6, the V gene TRBV9; the match to TRBD1 covers 11 bases. CDR1 SGDLS and CDR2 YYNGEE come from the germline V gene. Trimming removed 3 bases from V and 7 bases from J; junction bases left unmatched: 6. CDR3 length: 16 amino acids. CDR3 amino acids: CASSDKDRGPNSPLHF. CDR3 DNA sequence: TGTGCCAGCAGCGACAAGGACAGGGGGCCAAATTCACCCCTCCACTTT.

The CDR3 loop reads CASTGRGLNTEAFF. CDR3 sequence (DNA): TGTGCCAGTACAGGGAGGGGGCTGAACACTGAAGCTTTCTTT. The gene calls are TRBV19 and TRBJ1-1; 7 bases are shared with TRBD1. The J segment lost 0 bases and the V segment lost 7 bases, leaving 5 bases of the junction unmatched. Germline V CDR1 and CDR2: LNHDA, SQIVND (reference sequence). The CDR3 contains 14 residues.

The table lists this clonotype with a few counts. The chain links TRBV5-1 to TRBJ1-1; 11 bases align to TRBD1. V lost 2 bases and J lost 4; bases outside the gene matches: 7. The CDR3 is made up of 16 amino acids. CDR1 SGHRS and CDR2 YFSETQ come from the germline V gene. The CDR3 here is CASSLTPGQGGTEAFF. CDR3 bases: TGCGCCAGCAGCTTAACTCCGGGACAGGGGGGCACTGAAGCTTTCTTT.

This chain uses TRBV10-3 with TRBJ2-1; maybe TRBD1 (6 bases). The CDR3 is 13 residues long. The ends were cut back, 6 bases at V and 7 bases at J, with 13 bases in the middle. Looked up from germline, CDR1 is ENHRY and CDR2 is SYGVKD. The CDR3 DNA reads TGTGCCATCAGAACCCAGGGGCTGAATGAGCAGTTCTTC. Protein product: CAIRTQGLNEQFF.

This clonotype was detected ten times or more. This sequence joins TRBV28 and TRBJ2-5; 7 bases map to TRBD1. The CDR3 runs 13 residues. Trimming cost V 8 bases and J 1 base; bases outside gene matches: 4. Germline CDR1 is MDHEN and CDR2 is SYDVKM. In nucleotides, the CDR3 is TGTGCCAGCCGAGACAGGGTCCAAGAGACCCAGTACTTC. This sequence encodes CASRDRVQETQYF.

This clonotype was recorded many times. V and J are TRBV2 and TRBJ1-2, with 9 bases aligning to TRBD1. Unmatched junction bases numbered 5, after V lost 5 bases and J lost 4 bases. The CDR3 has 14 amino acids. The germline gives CDR1 SNHLY, CDR2 FYNNEI. CDR3: CASSNRGRVYGYTF. CDR3 nucleotides: TGTGCCAGCAGTAACAGGGGGCGAGTCTATGGCTACACCTTC.

V usage is TRBV4-1 and J usage is TRBJ1-1; D remains unclear. V lost 2 bases and J 4 bases, leaving 14 bases between the germline ends. The germline CDR1 and CDR2 sequences are MGHRA and YSYEKL. This CDR3 has 15 amino acids. CDR3 protein: CASSQLRGSGTEAFF. In DNA, the CDR3 is TGCGCCAGCAGCCAATTACGGGGAAGTGGCACTGAAGCTTTCTTT.

This clonotype has just a few counts. This chain links TRBV19 with TRBJ2-2; TRBD2 agrees at 10 bases. The CDR3 is made up of 16 amino acids. The germline gives CDR1 LNHDA, CDR2 SQIVND (reference sequence). Losses at the gene ends were 5 bases for V and 6 bases for J; bases not matched to a gene: 9. In DNA form, the CDR3 reads TGTGCCAGTAGTTCCCGGCAGCGGGAGGGGTCCGGGGAGCTGTTTTTT. Protein: CASSSRQREGSGELFF.

The J gene is TRBJ2-7, the V gene TRBV10-3, with 12 bases identical to TRBD2. The CDR3 runs to 14 residues. Germline assignment: CDR1 ENHRY and CDR2 SYGVKD. V trimming: 7 bases; J trimming: 2 bases; junction bases outside the gene matches: 3. CDR3 in DNA: TGTGCCATCAAGACTAGCGGGAGTCCCTACGAGCAGTACTTC. Translated, it gives CAIKTSGSPYEQYF.

The chain has TRBV7-9 and TRBJ1-5; 7 bases map to TRBD1. The CDR3 is 16 residues long. V shed 4 bases, J shed 3 bases, and the junction held 9 bases outside the gene matches. Per germline, CDR1 SEHNR and CDR2 FQNEAQ (reference sequence). CDR3 sequence: CASSSGQVGPNQPQHF. CDR3 coding DNA: TGTGCCAGCAGCTCAGGACAGGTAGGGCCCAATCAGCCCCAGCATTTT.

This clonotype occurred many times. This chain links TRBV18 with TRBJ2-7; TRBD2 matches 12 bases. The germline CDR1 and CDR2 sequences are KGHSH and LQKENI. Trimming at V came to 3 bases and at J to 4 bases, leaving 4 bases not matched to a gene. The CDR3 is 15 residues long. The CDR3 reads CASSPAGLAGYEQYF. The DNA of the CDR3 is TGTGCCAGCTCACCGGCGGGACTAGCGGGTTACGAGCAGTACTTC.

The chain couples TRBV2 to TRBJ2-3, with D possibly being TRBD1 or TRBD2 (5 bases each). The CDR3 length is 12 residues. Per the germline V gene, CDR1 is SNHLY and CDR2 is FYNNEI. V dropped 1 base and J dropped 8 bases, with 7 bases sitting between them. The CDR3 coding sequence is TGTGCCAGCAGTGAAGGGGGGACTACGCAGTATTTT. Protein product: CASSEGGTTQYF.

This clonotype was recorded at least ten times. The chain recombines TRBV5-6 with TRBJ1-2; D unresolved. Deletions cut 1 base from V and 8 bases from J, with 9 bases between. This CDR3 comprises 12 residues. Per the germline V gene, CDR1 is SGHDT and CDR2 is YYEEEE. The CDR3 coding sequence is TGTGCCAGCAGCTTGACCGGGGAGGGCTACACCTTC. It encodes CASSLTGEGYTF.

This clonotype was observed many times. The genes are TRBV12-3 or TRBV12-4 and TRBJ2-7; 9 nucleotides match TRBD2. The CDR3 spans 15 residues. Trimming at V came to 3 bases and at J to 3 bases, leaving 6 bases not matched to a gene. The CDR3 nucleotides read TGTGCCAGCAGTTTTGGCCTAGCGGGGAACTACGAGCAGTACTTC. Translating gives CASSFGLAGNYEQYF.

This clonotype has a handful of counts. This sequence joins TRBV6-5 and TRBJ1-2; D unclear. V lost 0 bases and J lost 6, with 14 bases in between. The CDR3 has 15 residues. Germline CDR1 MNHEY, CDR2 SVGAGI. CDR3 amino acids: CASSYSIRAVNGYTF. For the CDR3, the DNA is TGTGCCAGCAGTTACTCGATCCGGGCTGTGAATGGCTACACCTTC.

This clonotype was counted ten times or more. The genes are TRBV6-1 and TRBJ2-7; D is unresolved. Per germline, CDR1 MNHNS and CDR2 SASEGT. The CDR3 extends over 12 amino acids. Trimming shortened V by 3 bases and J by 3 bases, and 6 bases separated the two germline ends. CDR3 region: CASSDGVYEQYF. The CDR3 DNA follows: TGTGCCAGCAGTGACGGAGTCTACGAGCAGTACTTC.

Many counts were recorded for this clonotype. The chain couples TRBV28 to TRBJ2-7; possibly TRBD1 for D (5 bases). V was shortened by 2 bases and J by 4 bases, with 12 bases between the two germline ends. Germline-derived CDR1 and CDR2 are MDHEN and SYDVKM. The length of the CDR3 is 14 residues. The DNA of the CDR3 is TGTGCCAGCAGTTTACCCCTCAGGGTGTACGAGCAGTACTTC. Translation: CASSLPLRVYEQYF.

In this sample, this clonotype turned up a few times. J is TRBJ2-7 and V is TRBV5-1; no clear D gene. CDR3 length equals 13 residues. Germline CDR1 SGHRS, CDR2 YFSETQ. Trimming took off 3 bases at V and 5 bases at J, with 12 bases between the two ends. The CDR3 loop is CASSYGPKDEQYF. CDR3 DNA: TGCGCCAGCAGCTACGGGCCTAAGGACGAGCAGTACTTC.